One and the same sample provided the 21 T cell receptor beta chains below, sequenced in a study of human T cells and chemical hapten exposure (dated by TCRdb to the early 2020s). The sample's time point label, decoded: patch test 2, 6 weeks after DPC sensitization. What this sample's treatment or condition label stands for: therapeutic diphenylcyclopropenone sensitization with weekly scalp DPC. The library was generated by RACE. The instrument was a NextSeq 500. TCRdb trimmed public reads at Q25 via fastp, called clones via MiXCR and kept in-frame beta chains. Rows are unified per CDR3 protein, each entry keeping the most common DNA and genes. Recorded for this sample are around 360,000 distinct CDR3 sequences; about 6% of them occurred a single time. The ten biggest clones cover under 7% of the sample. The sequencing used whole blood, collected in connection with sensitization to the hapten diphenylcyclopropenone (DPC). These receptors were taken from a woman under 30 with alopecia areata. Some clones in this sample may be carry-over from other donors' samples.

The chain carries TRBV20-1 and TRBJ2-4, with a tentative D call TRBD2 (5 bases). Germline CDR1 reads DFQATT; CDR2 reads SNEGSKA (reference sequence). Between the trimmed V and J ends, which lost 3 bases and 2 bases, there was a span of 11 bases. This CDR3 has 14 residues. CDR3 sequence: CSARRDPSKNIQYF. DNA for the CDR3: TGCAGTGCTAGGAGGGATCCCTCCAAAAACATTCAGTACTTC.

The sample holds many counts of this clonotype. V is TRBV7-6 and J is TRBJ1-5, with D perhaps matching TRBD1 (5 bases). CDR1 is SGHVS, CDR2 FNYEAQ, per germline. The V gene lost 5 bases and the J gene lost 3 bases, with 14 bases spanning the gap. This CDR3 is 15 amino acids long. The CDR3 DNA is TGTGCCAGCAGCCCGAGGGGAGAGTACAATCAGCCCCAGCATTTT. It encodes CASSPRGEYNQPQHF.

This clonotype was detected ten times or more. This sequence joins TRBV7-6 and TRBJ2-3; perhaps TRBD2 as D (7 bases). The V and J ends lost 0 bases and 2 bases respectively, with 12 bases between them. The CDR3 totals 16 residues. CDR1 is SGHVS, CDR2 FNYEAQ, per germline. CDR3 amino acids: CASSLAFRGATDTQYF. CDR3 DNA sequence: TGTGCCAGCAGCTTAGCGTTCCGGGGGGCCACAGATACGCAGTATTTT.

This clonotype was detected ten times or more. The rearrangement uses TRBV12-3 or TRBV12-4 and TRBJ1-1; unclear D gene. This CDR3 comprises 14 residues. The V end was cut by 5 bases, the J end by 2 bases, with 12 bases between. The CDR3 nucleotides are TGTGCCAGCAGTCACCGACGGGGAAACACTGAAGCTTTCTTT. Amino acids: CASSHRRGNTEAFF.

The chain employs TRBV7-3 and TRBJ2-3; TRBD1 or TRBD2 may be the D gene (6 bases each). CDR3 size: 16 residues. The V and J ends lost 5 bases and 5 bases respectively, with 20 bases between them. The V gene's germline CDR1 is SGHTA and CDR2 FQGTGA. The CDR3 is CASSPSAGHVVDTQYF. CDR3 bases: TGTGCCAGCAGCCCCTCTGCGGGACACGTCGTAGATACGCAGTATTTT.

The chain has TRBV19 and TRBJ1-5; 9 bases align to TRBD1. Germline values: CDR1 LNHDA, CDR2 SQIVND (reference sequence). The trim removed 5 bases at V and 3 bases at J, leaving 5 bases unmatched. The CDR3 runs to 15 residues. The CDR3 nucleotides read TGTGCCAGTAGTTTCGGACAGGGGCACAATCAGCCCCAGCATTTT. Its translation is CASSFGQGHNQPQHF.

This clonotype is judged medium-sized. The chain uses TRBV28 and TRBJ1-4; maybe TRBD1 (5 bases). This CDR3 spans 18 amino acids. Between the trimmed V and J ends, which lost 6 bases and 7 bases, there was a span of 27 bases. Looked up from germline, CDR1 is MDHEN and CDR2 is SYDVKM. The CDR3 DNA is TGTGCCAGCAGCCCCCCAGGGAACCGAGAAATGGTGGTTGAAAAACTGTTTTTT. It is translated as CASSPPGNREMVVEKLFF.

This clonotype was seen ten or more times. V and J are TRBV28 and TRBJ1-2; 8 bases are a match to TRBD1. Germline assignment: CDR1 MDHEN and CDR2 SYDVKM. This CDR3 is 13 amino acids long. The V segment lost 5 bases and the J segment 7 bases; nucleotides outside the gene matches: 6. Here the CDR3 reads CASSPGQGGGYTF. The CDR3 coding sequence is TGTGCCAGCAGTCCAGGACAGGGCGGTGGCTACACCTTC.

This clonotype was counted ten times or more. The V and J genes are TRBV7-2 and TRBJ1-5; the D is unclear. The CDR3 extends over 15 amino acids. Germline CDR1 SGHTA, CDR2 FQGNSA. V lost 3 bases and J 3 bases, leaving 12 bases between the germline ends. This chain's CDR3 is CASSLSRAHNQPQHF. CDR3 bases: TGTGCCAGCAGCTTGAGTAGGGCACACAATCAGCCCCAGCATTTT. Full variable domain (missing parts from reference TRBV7-2 and TRBJ1-5): GAGVSQSPSNKVTEKGKDVELRCDPISGHTALYWYRQSLGQGLEFLIYFQGNSAPDKSGLPSDRFSAERTGGSVSTLTIQRTQQEDSAVYLCASSLSRAHNQPQHFGDGTRLSIL.

This clonotype has a count of ten or more. The chain carries TRBV28 and TRBJ2-7; 7 positions match TRBD1. The J segment lost 5 bases and the V segment lost 6 bases, leaving 7 bases of the junction unmatched. Germline V lookup: CDR1 MDHEN, CDR2 SYDVKM. This CDR3 has 13 amino acids. The CDR3 DNA reads TGTGCCAGCAGGACGGGACAGCTGGACGAGCAGTACTTC. This sequence encodes CASRTGQLDEQYF.

This clonotype was seen at least ten times. The genes are TRBV5-1 and TRBJ2-5; 7 bases map to TRBD2. J was trimmed by 2 bases and V by 2 bases; bases with no gene match: 6. There are 15 residues in the CDR3. Looked up from germline, CDR1 is SGHRS and CDR2 is YFSETQ. CDR3 sequence: CASSFAGGSQETQYF. DNA of the CDR3: TGCGCCAGCAGCTTTGCCGGGGGGTCGCAAGAGACCCAGTACTTC.

This clonotype was seen more than once but under ten times. V gene TRBV7-9 combines with J gene TRBJ2-3, with D tentatively TRBD2 (5 bases). The germline V gene encodes CDR1 SEHNR and CDR2 FQNEAQ (reference sequence). The V and J ends lost 5 bases and 3 bases respectively, with 15 bases between them. The CDR3 sequence is 15 residues long. Here the CDR3 reads CASSPREGLTDTQYF. The CDR3 region has the DNA TGTGCCAGCAGCCCACGGGAAGGCCTTACAGATACGCAGTATTTT.

This clonotype came up many times. The genes are TRBV6-5 and TRBJ2-5; 8 bases fit TRBD2. This CDR3 region has 14 residues. The J segment lost 4 bases and the V segment lost 5 bases, leaving 6 bases of the junction unmatched. From germline, CDR1 is MNHEY and CDR2 SVGAGI. Here the CDR3 DNA reads TGTGCCAGCAGTCCCACGGGGGGGCGAGAGACCCAGTACTTC. Its translation: CASSPTGGRETQYF.

Ten or more counts support this clonotype. The genes are TRBV28 and TRBJ1-5, with D possibly being TRBD1 (5 bases). V was pared by 6 bases and J by 5 bases, with 14 bases between. The CDR3 extends over 14 amino acids. Germline loops: CDR1 MDHEN, CDR2 SYDVKM. The CDR3 reads CASRLGTAHQPQHF. Here the CDR3 DNA reads TGTGCCAGCAGACTCGGGACTGCTCATCAGCCCCAGCATTTT. Full variable domain (remainder filled in from reference TRBV28 and TRBJ1-5): DVKVTQSSRYLVKRTGEKVFLECVQDMDHENMFWYRQDPGLGLRLIYFSYDVKMKEKGDIPEGYSVSREKKERFSLILESASTNQTSMYLCASRLGTAHQPQHFGDGTRLSIL.

This clonotype appeared many times. The genes are TRBV28 and TRBJ1-5; possible D gene TRBD1, 6 bases. CDR1 MDHEN and CDR2 SYDVKM come from the germline V gene. The CDR3 is made up of 16 amino acids. Deletions cut 2 bases from V and 3 bases from J, with 14 bases between. This CDR3 reads CASSLGGGNYNQPQHF. As DNA, the CDR3 is TGTGCCAGCAGTTTAGGGGGCGGGAATTACAATCAGCCCCAGCATTTT.

J is TRBJ1-1 and V is TRBV13, with 10 positions matching TRBD1. The CDR3 covers 15 residues. Germline V gene sequence: CDR1 PRHDT, CDR2 FYEKMQ (reference sequence). Germline trimming cut 1 base from V and 4 bases from J; bases unmatched to any gene: 3. The CDR3 coding sequence is TGTGCCAGCAGCTTAGTGGGACAGGGGCTCACTGAAGCTTTCTTT. Translated: CASSLVGQGLTEAFF.

This clonotype was observed at least ten times. The V and J genes are TRBV6-6 and TRBJ1-4; 8 positions agree with TRBD1. V was pared by 4 bases and J by 4 bases, with 2 bases of the junction left unmatched. The CDR3 length is 14 residues. The germline V gene has CDR1 MNHNY and CDR2 SVGAGI (reference sequence). CDR3 nucleotide sequence: TGTGCCAGCAGTTCGGGACAGGATAATGAAAAACTGTTTTTT. Translated: CASSSGQDNEKLFF.

This clonotype was seen a handful of times. The chain has TRBV5-1 and TRBJ2-2; no reliable D call. The CDR3 length is 17 residues. The ends were cut back, 4 bases at V and 2 bases at J, with 18 bases in the middle. Germline loops: CDR1 SGHRS, CDR2 YFSETQ. The CDR3 here is CASSLILPDTNTGELFF. CDR3 DNA sequence: TGCGCCAGCAGCCTAATCCTACCCGACACCAACACCGGGGAGCTGTTTTTT. The full variable domain, its missing parts supplied by reference TRBV5-1 and TRBJ2-2, is KAGVTQTPRYLIKTRGQQVTLSCSPISGHRSVSWYQQTPGQGLQFLFEYFSETQRNKGNFPGRFSGRQFSNSRSEMNVSTLELGDSALYLCASSLILPDTNTGELFFGEGSRLTVL.

This clonotype was counted many times. The chain uses TRBV29-1 and TRBJ2-7; 10 bases fit TRBD1. This CDR3 has 14 amino acids. Looked up from germline, CDR1 is SQVTM and CDR2 is ANQGSEA. J gave up 1 base and V 6 bases, and 6 bases lay outside the gene matches. The chain's CDR3 is CSVQVGQGSYEQYF. The CDR3 DNA reads as TGCAGCGTACAAGTGGGACAGGGGTCCTACGAGCAGTACTTC.

This clonotype was recorded at least ten times. The germline gene is not matched at one end of the junction; a read error may be the cause. The V gene is TRBV9, the J gene TRBJ2-7, with D perhaps matching TRBD1 (6 bases). The V gene's germline CDR1 is SGDLS and CDR2 YYNGEE. The CDR3 loop spans 14 amino acids. CDR3 in amino acids: CASSVGDTGYGQYF. The CDR3 region has the DNA TGTGCCAGCAGCGTAGGGGACACCGGTTACGGGCAGTACTTC. Full variable domain (missing parts from reference TRBV9 and TRBJ2-7): DSGVTQTPKHLITATGQRVTLRCSPRSGDLSVYWYQQSLDQGLQFLIQYYNGEERAKGNILERFSAQQFPDLHSELNLSSLELGDSALYFCASSVGDTGYGQYFGPGTRLTVT.

Ten or more counts support this clonotype. This clone may be a read error of a much larger clone one base away. V is TRBV5-6 and J is TRBJ1-6; D ambiguous. Germline values: CDR1 SGHDT, CDR2 YYEEEE. The CDR3 runs to 12 residues. Trimming removed 0 bases from V and 6 bases from J, with 1 base in between. CDR3 nucleotides: TGTGCCAGCAGCTTGGCTAATTCACCCCTCCACTTT. This sequence encodes CASSLANSPLHF.